This record covers a single TCR beta chain. This specimen comes from a study of blood T cell repertoires in COVID-19. Study details: Material from acute and convalescent COVID-19 was sourced from the United States, Italy and Spain.

The CDR3 contains 13 residues. CDR1 is SNHLY and CDR2 is FYNNEI in the germline V gene. Trimming removed 7 bases at V and 2 bases at J, with 11 bases between. This table comes from immunoSEQ multiplex PCR, and its TCRdb copy is limited to in-frame clones, with some not included. Of around 130,000 clones in the sample, 65% to 90% were seen once. The chain employs TRBV2 and TRBJ1-2; D might be TRBD1 (6 bases). This clonotype originated in a man aged 50 to 60 with acute or convalescent COVID-19. Sequenced input: peripheral blood. The CDR3 loop is CASTVRGNYGYTF. The DNA of the CDR3 is TGTGCCAGCACGGTCAGGGGCAACTATGGCTACACCTTC.